This T cell receptor beta chain was observed in a study of blood T cell repertoires in COVID-19. Study in general: Material from acute and convalescent COVID-19 was sourced from the United States, Italy and Spain. From T cells, B-cell-depleted T cells, or PBMCs came the material, which was cDNA or gDNA.

This clone was seen ten or more times. Using immunoSEQ multiplex PCR, the repertoire was profiled, and TCRdb retains in-frame clones only, with some absent. Among some 200,000 clones listed, roughly 88% were seen once. CDR3 length: 15 amino acids. V lost 5 bases and J lost 4; bases outside the gene matches: 5. Germline V gene data show CDR1 as SGHRS and CDR2 as YFSETQ. The chain employs TRBV5-1 and TRBJ2-1; 11 bases align to TRBD2. The receptor was derived from a human donor in a cohort sampled during active COVID-19. The sample consisted of peripheral blood. CDR3 nucleotide sequence: TGCGCCAGCAGAGCTACTAGCGGGAGTTACAATGAGCAGTTCTTC. This encodes CASRATSGSYNEQFF.